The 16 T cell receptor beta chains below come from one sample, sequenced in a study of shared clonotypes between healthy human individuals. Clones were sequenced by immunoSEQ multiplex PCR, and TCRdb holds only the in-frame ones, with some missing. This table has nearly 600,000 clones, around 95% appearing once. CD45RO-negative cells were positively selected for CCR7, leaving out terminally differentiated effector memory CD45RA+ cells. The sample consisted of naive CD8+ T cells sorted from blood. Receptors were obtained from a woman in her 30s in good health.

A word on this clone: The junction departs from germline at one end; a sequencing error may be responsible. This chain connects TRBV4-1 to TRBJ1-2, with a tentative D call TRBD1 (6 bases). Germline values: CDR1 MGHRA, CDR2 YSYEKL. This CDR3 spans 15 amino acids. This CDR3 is CASSQGPQGNYGCTF. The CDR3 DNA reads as TGCGCCAGCAGCCAAGGGCCACAGGGCAACTATGGCTGCACCTTC.

CDR3 loop: CASSYSKGFEQYF. The CDR3 DNA reads TGTGCCAGCAGTTACTCTAAAGGGTTCGAGCAGTACTTC. The chain joins TRBV6-6 to TRBJ2-7; D remains unclear. This CDR3 contains 13 residues. Trimming removed 0 bases at V and 6 bases at J, with 9 bases between. The germline CDR1 and CDR2 sequences are MNHNY and SVGAGI (reference sequence).

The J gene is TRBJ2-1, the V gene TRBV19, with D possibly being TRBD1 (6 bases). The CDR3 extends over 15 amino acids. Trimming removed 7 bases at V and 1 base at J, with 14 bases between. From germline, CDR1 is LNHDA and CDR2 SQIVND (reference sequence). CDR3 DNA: TGTGCCAGTAAGTTTAGAGGGGGTTCCTACAATGAGCAGTTCTTC. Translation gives CASKFRGGSYNEQFF.

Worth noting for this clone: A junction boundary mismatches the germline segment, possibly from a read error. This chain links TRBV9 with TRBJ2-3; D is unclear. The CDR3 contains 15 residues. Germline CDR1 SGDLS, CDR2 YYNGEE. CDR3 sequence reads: CAGSDDGLRTDTQYF. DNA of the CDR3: TGTGCCGGCAGCGACGACGGGCTACGCACAGATACGCAGTATTTT. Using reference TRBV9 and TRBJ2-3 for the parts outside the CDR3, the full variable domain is DSGVTQTPKHLITATGQRVTLRCSPRSGDLSVYWYQQSLDQGLQFLIQYYNGEERAKGNILERFSAQQFPDLHSELNLSSLELGDSALYFCAGSDDGLRTDTQYFGPGTRLTVL.

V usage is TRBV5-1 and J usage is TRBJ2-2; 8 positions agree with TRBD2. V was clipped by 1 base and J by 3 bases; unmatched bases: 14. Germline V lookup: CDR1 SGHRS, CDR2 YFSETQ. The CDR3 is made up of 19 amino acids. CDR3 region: CASSLLASGRWGDTGELFF. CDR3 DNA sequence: TGCGCCAGCAGCTTGTTGGCTAGCGGGCGGTGGGGAGACACCGGGGAGCTGTTTTTT.

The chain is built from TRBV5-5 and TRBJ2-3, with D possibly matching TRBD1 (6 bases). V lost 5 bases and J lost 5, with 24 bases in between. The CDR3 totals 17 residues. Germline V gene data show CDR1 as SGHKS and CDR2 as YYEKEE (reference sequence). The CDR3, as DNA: TGTGCCAGCAGACGAGGACAGAGAGGGGAATGGTTAGATACGCAGTATTTT. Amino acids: CASRRGQRGEWLDTQYF.

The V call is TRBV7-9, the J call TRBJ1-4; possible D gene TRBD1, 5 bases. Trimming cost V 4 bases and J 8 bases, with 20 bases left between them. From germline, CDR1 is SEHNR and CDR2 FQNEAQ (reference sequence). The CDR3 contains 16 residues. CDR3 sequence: CASSSLTLGGWEKLFF. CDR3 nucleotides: TGTGCCAGCAGCTCACTTACATTGGGGGGATGGGAAAAACTGTTTTTT.

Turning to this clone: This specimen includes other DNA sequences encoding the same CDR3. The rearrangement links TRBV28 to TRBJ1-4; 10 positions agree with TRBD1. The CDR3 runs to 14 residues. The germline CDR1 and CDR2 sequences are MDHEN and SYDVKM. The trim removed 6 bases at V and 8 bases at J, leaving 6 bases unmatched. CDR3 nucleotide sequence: TGTGCCAGCAGCCCGGGGACAGGGGTCGAAAAACTGTTTTTT. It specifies CASSPGTGVEKLFF.

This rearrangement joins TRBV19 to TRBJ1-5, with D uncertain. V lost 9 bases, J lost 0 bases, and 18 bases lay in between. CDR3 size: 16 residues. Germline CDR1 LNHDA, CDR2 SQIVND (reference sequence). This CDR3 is CASQEVGSNSNQPQHF. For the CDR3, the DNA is TGTGCCAGCCAGGAGGTAGGCTCCAATAGCAATCAGCCCCAGCATTTT.

The CDR3: CASSQPGTGFAKNIQYF. The CDR3 nucleotides read TGTGCCAGCAGCCAACCCGGGACAGGGTTCGCCAAAAACATTCAGTACTTC. J is TRBJ2-4 and V is TRBV11-1, with 9 bases lining up with TRBD1. Germline V CDR1 and CDR2: SGHAT, FQDESV (reference sequence). The ends lost 5 bases at V and 1 base at J; junction bases unmatched: 9. The CDR3 spans 17 residues.

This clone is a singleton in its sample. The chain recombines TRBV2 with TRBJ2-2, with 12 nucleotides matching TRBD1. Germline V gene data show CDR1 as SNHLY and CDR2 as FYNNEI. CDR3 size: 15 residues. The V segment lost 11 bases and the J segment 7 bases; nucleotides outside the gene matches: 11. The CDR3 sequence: CASAPGTGGFGELFF. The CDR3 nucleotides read TGTGCCTCTGCGCCCGGGACAGGGGGCTTCGGGGAGCTGTTTTTT.

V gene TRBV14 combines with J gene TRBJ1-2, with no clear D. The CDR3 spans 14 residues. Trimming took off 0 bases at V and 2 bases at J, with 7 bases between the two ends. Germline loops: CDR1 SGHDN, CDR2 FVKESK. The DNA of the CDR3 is TGTGCCAGCAGCCAAGATCGGAGCAACTATGGCTACACCTTC. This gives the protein CASSQDRSNYGYTF.

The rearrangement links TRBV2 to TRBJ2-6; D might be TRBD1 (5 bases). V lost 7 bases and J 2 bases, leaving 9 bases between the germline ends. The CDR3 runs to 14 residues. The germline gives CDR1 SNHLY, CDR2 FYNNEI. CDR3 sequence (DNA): TGTGCCAGCAACCCAGGGACTGGGGCCAACGTCCTGACTTTC. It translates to CASNPGTGANVLTF.

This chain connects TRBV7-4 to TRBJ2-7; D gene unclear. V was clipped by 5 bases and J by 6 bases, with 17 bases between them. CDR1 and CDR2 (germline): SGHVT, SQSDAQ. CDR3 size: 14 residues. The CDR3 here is CASSPRALTGEQYF. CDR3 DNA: TGTGCCAGCAGCCCCCGGGCCCTGACTGGCGAGCAGTACTTC.

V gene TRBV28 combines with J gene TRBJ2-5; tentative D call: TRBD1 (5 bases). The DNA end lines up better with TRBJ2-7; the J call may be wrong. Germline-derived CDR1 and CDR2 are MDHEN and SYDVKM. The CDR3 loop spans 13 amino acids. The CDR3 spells CASSIDSSYEQYF. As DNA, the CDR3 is TGTGCCAGCAGCATTGACAGCTCCTACGAGCAGTACTTC.

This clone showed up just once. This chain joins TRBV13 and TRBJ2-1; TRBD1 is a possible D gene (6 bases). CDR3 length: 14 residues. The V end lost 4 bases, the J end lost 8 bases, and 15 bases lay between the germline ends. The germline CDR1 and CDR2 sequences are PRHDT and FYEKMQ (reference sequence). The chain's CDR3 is CASSYARGFDEQFF. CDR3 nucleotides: TGTGCCAGCAGCTATGCCAGGGGCTTTGATGAGCAGTTCTTC.